The present T cell receptor beta chain was sequenced within a study of cytomegalovirus exposure and HLA in healthy donors. Points on this clone: What it binds is unknown.

The PCR had 60 Vbeta and 13 Jbeta primers. The repertoire was sequenced with immunoSEQ multiplex PCR; TCRdb's copy has only in-frame clones and lacks some. The table has tens of thousands of clones, over 70% seen once. This CDR3 comprises 13 residues. V was trimmed by 2 bases and J by 8 bases, leaving 13 bases between them. Per the germline V gene, CDR1 is SGHDT and CDR2 is YYEEEE. Study observations and caveats: DRB1 had the most TCR associations and HLA-C the fewest, a later analysis found, with rates varying by HLA locus. HLA restriction was apparent for most CMV-associated TCR beta chains in a later analysis. After further analysis at a later stage, 16,951 TCR beta sequences were associated with HLA alleles at 0.05 false discovery rate.

The receptor comes from a girl aged 2 to 10 in good health and CMV-seropositive. The rearrangement uses TRBV5-6 and TRBJ1-1; D is undetermined. The specimen sequenced was PBMCs. CDR3 DNA: TGTGCCAGCAGCTTCGGGTGGTTAGACGAAGCTTTCTTT. Translating gives CASSFGWLDEAFF.